This is a list of T cell receptor beta chains from one sample in a study of shared clonotypes between healthy human individuals. Sequencing used immunoSEQ multiplex PCR; TCRdb keeps in-frame clones, though not all of them. The table has just under 350,000 clones, roughly 70% seen once. Input material: memory CD4+ T cells sorted from blood. The origin of the receptors is a young man in good health. Each CDR3 is given with its conserved first and last residue. Each record gives: V gene, D gene, clone size, J gene, CDR3 protein, CDR3 DNA. The D gene is left open where the match is weak. Clone size is shown for a subset of rows, as once, few, many or a class of expanded clone.

TRBV5-4	NA	NA	TRBJ2-5	CASSPMTGAQETQYF	TGTGCCAGCAGCCCGATGACCGGGGCCCAAGAGACCCAGTACTTC
TRBV11-2	NA	NA	TRBJ1-4	CASSGGVTNEKLFF	TGTGCCAGCAGCGGAGGGGTAACTAATGAAAAACTGTTTTTT
TRBV7-7	NA	once	TRBJ2-7	CASSLGRGYEQYF	TGTGCTAGCAGCTTAGGTAGGGGCTACGAGCAGTACTTC
TRBV4-2	NA	few	TRBJ2-1	CASSQDRGGTEQFF	TGTGCCAGCAGCCAAGATAGGGGAGGTACTGAGCAGTTCTTC
TRBV28	NA	NA	TRBJ2-5	CASSFTHRPTQYF	TGTGCCAGCAGTTTTACCCACCGGCCGACCCAGTACTTC
TRBV6-5	TRBD2	NA	TRBJ2-7	CASSYLSGRAYEQYF	TGTGCCAGCAGTTACCTGAGCGGGAGGGCCTACGAGCAGTACTTC
TRBV18	TRBD1	once	TRBJ2-1	CASSHGQVNEQFF	TGTGCCAGCTCCCACGGACAGGTCAATGAGCAGTTCTTC
TRBV5-6	NA	NA	TRBJ2-7	CASSLRQAYEQYF	TGTGCCAGCAGCTTAAGGCAGGCCTACGAGCAGTACTTC
TRBV11-3	NA	NA	TRBJ2-7	CASSLNTYEQYF	TGTGCCAGCAGCTTAAACACCTACGAGCAGTACTTC
TRBV18	TRBD1	NA	TRBJ2-7	CASSRADRGNYEQYF	TGTGCCAGCTCAAGAGCCGACAGGGGGAACTACGAGCAGTACTTC
TRBV30	NA	few	TRBJ1-2	CASYYYGYTF	TGTGCCAGCTACTACTATGGCTACACCTTC
TRBV9	NA	many	TRBJ2-5	CASSATGLETQYF	TGTGCCAGCAGCGCAACAGGGTTAGAGACCCAGTACTTC
TRBV7-3	NA	few	TRBJ2-2	CASSTYGKAGELFF	TGTGCCAGCAGCACATACGGGAAGGCCGGGGAGCTGTTTTTT
TRBV6-1	TRBD1	NA	TRBJ2-3	CASKGQGRTDTQYF	TGTGCCAGCAAGGGACAGGGTAGGACAGATACGCAGTATTTT
TRBV7-3	NA	NA	TRBJ2-3	CASSLEGRGTDTQYF	TGTGCCAGCAGCTTAGAGGGAAGGGGCACAGATACGCAGTATTTT
TRBV5-6	NA	NA	TRBJ2-2	CASSLGSRHGDTGELFF	TGTGCCAGCAGCTTAGGATCCCGACACGGCGACACCGGGGAGCTGTTTTTT
TRBV18	NA	NA	TRBJ2-3	CASSPGQAGIDTQYF	TGTGCCAGCTCACCAGGACAGGCGGGGATAGATACGCAGTATTTT
TRBV11-2	NA	NA	TRBJ2-1	CASSLVAGERNEQFF	TGTGCCAGCAGCTTAGTGGCAGGGGAACGCAATGAGCAGTTCTTC
TRBV7-9	NA	many	TRBJ2-7	CASSSETNRDEQYF	TGTGCCAGCAGCTCTGAGACTAACCGAGACGAGCAGTACTTC
TRBV5-1	NA	once	TRBJ2-3	CASSSRTTDTQYF	TGCGCCAGCAGCTCCCGAACCACAGATACGCAGTATTTT
TRBV4-3	NA	few	TRBJ1-1	CASSQEGANTEAFF	TGCGCCAGCAGCCAAGAGGGCGCGAACACTGAAGCTTTCTTT
TRBV5-1	NA	NA	TRBJ1-4	CASRPSATNEKLFF	TGCGCCAGCCGCCCGAGTGCAACTAATGAAAAACTGTTTTTT
TRBV11-2	NA	NA	TRBJ1-2	CASSLGAYGYTF	TGTGCCAGCTCCCTCGGGGCTTATGGCTACACCTTC
TRBV11-2	NA	NA	TRBJ2-7	CASSQQGRRYYEQYF	TGTGCCAGCAGTCAACAGGGTCGGAGGTACTACGAGCAGTACTTC
TRBV10-2	TRBD2	NA	TRBJ2-7	CASSGLAGGGYEQYF	TGCGCCAGCAGTGGTCTAGCGGGAGGGGGTTACGAGCAGTACTTC
TRBV6-1	TRBD1	once	TRBJ1-2	CASSKDRDYGYTF	TGTGCCAGCAGTAAGGACAGGGACTATGGCTACACCTTC
TRBV4-3	NA	NA	TRBJ2-1	CASSQDPTSFEQFF	TGCGCCAGCAGCCAAGATCCCACTAGCTTTGAGCAGTTCTTC
TRBV2	NA	NA	TRBJ2-7	CASKRDGATYEQYF	TGTGCCAGCAAAAGGGACGGGGCAACCTACGAGCAGTACTTC
TRBV2	TRBD1	once	TRBJ2-7	CASSASGTGWTYEQYF	TGTGCCAGCAGTGCATCCGGGACAGGGTGGACCTACGAGCAGTACTTC
TRBV18	NA	NA	TRBJ1-2	CASSGRKGYTF	TGTGCCAGCTCGGGCAGGAAAGGCTACACCTTC
TRBV18	NA	NA	TRBJ2-2	CASSPPRVGGELFF	TGTGCCAGCTCACCACCGAGGGTAGGCGGGGAGCTGTTTTTT
TRBV5-1	TRBD1	NA	TRBJ2-7	CASSVTGHEQYF	TGCGCCAGCAGCGTGACAGGGCACGAGCAGTACTTC
TRBV18	NA	NA	TRBJ2-1	CASSPPVSTGPYNEQFF	TGTGCCAGCTCACCACCGGTCTCGACAGGACCCTACAATGAGCAGTTCTTC
TRBV18	NA	NA	TRBJ1-5	CASSPGQRARNQPQHF	TGTGCCAGCTCGCCGGGGCAAAGAGCGCGCAATCAGCCCCAGCATTTT
TRBV10-2	NA	few	TRBJ2-1	CASSAPYNEQFF	TGCGCCAGCAGTGCCCCCTACAATGAGCAGTTCTTC
TRBV28	TRBD1	NA	TRBJ1-5	CASSTTGGTAPQHF	TGTGCCAGCAGCACCACAGGGGGCACGGCGCCCCAGCATTTT
TRBV19	NA	once	TRBJ1-1	CASSHPQKGTEAFF	TGTGCCAGTAGTCACCCCCAGAAGGGCACTGAAGCTTTCTTT
TRBV6-5	NA	NA	TRBJ1-6	CASSYSNGRSPLHF	TGTGCCAGCAGTTACTCGAACGGAAGGTCACCCCTCCACTTT
TRBV21-1	NA	NA	TRBJ1-1	CARSHRGQAGAFF	TGTGCCAGAAGTCACAGGGGGCAGGCGGGAGCTTTCTTT